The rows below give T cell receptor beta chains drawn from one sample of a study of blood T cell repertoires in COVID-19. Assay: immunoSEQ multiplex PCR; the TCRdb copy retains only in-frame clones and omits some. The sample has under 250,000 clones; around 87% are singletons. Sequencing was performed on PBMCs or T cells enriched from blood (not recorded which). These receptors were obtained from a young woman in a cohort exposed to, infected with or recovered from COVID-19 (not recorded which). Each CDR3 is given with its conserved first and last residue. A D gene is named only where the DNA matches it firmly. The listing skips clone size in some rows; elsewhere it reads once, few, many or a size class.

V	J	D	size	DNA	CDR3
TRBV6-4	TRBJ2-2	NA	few	TGTGCCAGCAGTGACGGGGCCACCGGGGAGCTGTTTTTT	CASSDGATGELFF
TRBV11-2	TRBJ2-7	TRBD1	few	TGTGCCAGCAGCTTATCAAGGGACAGGCCCTACGAGCAGTACTTC	CASSLSRDRPYEQYF
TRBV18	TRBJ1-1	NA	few	TGTGCCAGCTCATTTCAGGGAAACACTGAAGCTTTCTTT	CASSFQGNTEAFF
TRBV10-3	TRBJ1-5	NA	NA	TGTGCCATCAGTGAGAAGGGAGAGAGCAATCAGCCCCAGCATTTT	CAISEKGESNQPQHF
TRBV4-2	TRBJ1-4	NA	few	TGTGCCAGCAGCCAAGCCCTTGCAACTAATGAAAAACTGTTTTTT	CASSQALATNEKLFF
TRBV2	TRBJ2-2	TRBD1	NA	TGTGCCAGCGGAGGACAGGGTTCCAACACCGGGGAGCTGTTTTTT	CASGGQGSNTGELFF
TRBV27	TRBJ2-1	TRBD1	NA	TGTGCCAGCCACATAGCCCCGGGACAGTCTCACAATGAGCAGTTCTTC	CASHIAPGQSHNEQFF
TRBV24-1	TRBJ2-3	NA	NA	TGTGCCACCTCGGCGGGCCCTGCCACAGATACGCAGTATTTT	CATSAGPATDTQYF
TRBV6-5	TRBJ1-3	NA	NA	TGTGCCAGCAGCCGTCTCTACTCTGGAAACACCATATATTTT	CASSRLYSGNTIYF
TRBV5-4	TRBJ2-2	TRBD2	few	TGTGCCAGCAGCTTGGAGACTAGCTTCACCGGGGAGCTGTTTTTT	CASSLETSFTGELFF
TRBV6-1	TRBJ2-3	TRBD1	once	TGTGCCAGCAGTGGGCCCCCCGGACAGGGCACAGATACGCAGTATTTT	CASSGPPGQGTDTQYF
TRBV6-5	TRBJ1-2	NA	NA	TGTGCCAGCAGTTACCTTATTACAGGGACCAACTATGGCTACACCTTC	CASSYLITGTNYGYTF
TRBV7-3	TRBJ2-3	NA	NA	TGTGCCAGCAGCTGGGCTCAGAGGGGGGATACGCAGTATTTT	CASSWAQRGDTQYF
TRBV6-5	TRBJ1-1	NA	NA	TGTGCCAGCAGTTACTCTTTCATGAACACTGAAGCTTTCTTT	CASSYSFMNTEAFF
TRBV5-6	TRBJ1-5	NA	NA	TGTGCCAGCAGCTTCGGACAGCACAATCAGCCCCAGCATTTT	CASSFGQHNQPQHF
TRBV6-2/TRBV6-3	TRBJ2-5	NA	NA	TGTGCCAGCAGTTCCGCCGGGACTGCACAAGAGACCCAGTACTTC	CASSSAGTAQETQYF
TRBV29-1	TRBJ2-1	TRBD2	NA	TGCAGCGTTGAAGCCCGACTAGCGGGAATGGATGAGCAGTTCTTC	CSVEARLAGMDEQFF
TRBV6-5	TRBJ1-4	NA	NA	TGTGCCAGCAGCTATGGTGGGGCCCGCGGTGAAAAACTGTTTTTT	CASSYGGARGEKLFF
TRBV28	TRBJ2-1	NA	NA	TGTGCCAGCAGTTTTTTCTCCTACTACAATGAGCAGTTCTTC	CASSFFSYYNEQFF
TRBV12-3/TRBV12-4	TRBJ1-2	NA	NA	TGTGCCAGCAGTTTAGGCAGGTCCTATGGCTACACCTTC	CASSLGRSYGYTF
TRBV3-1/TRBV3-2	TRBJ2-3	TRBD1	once	TGTGCCACTCAAGGGACAGGGCCAGATACGCAGTATTTT	CATQGTGPDTQYF
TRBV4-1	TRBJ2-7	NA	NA	TGCGCCAGCAGCCAAATGGTCCGGGGCGAGCAGTACTTC	CASSQMVRGEQYF
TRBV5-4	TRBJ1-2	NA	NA	TGTGCCAGCAGCCCTACCGGGGGGAGGGAGGACTACACCTTC	CASSPTGGREDYTF
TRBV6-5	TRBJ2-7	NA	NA	TGTGCCACTTCCGTACAGGAAAAGGTTTACGAGCAGTACTTC	CATSVQEKVYEQYF
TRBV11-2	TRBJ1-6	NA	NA	TGTGCCAGCAGCTTACGGGTTGGTAATTCACCCCTCCACTTT	CASSLRVGNSPLHF
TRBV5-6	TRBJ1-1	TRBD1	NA	TGTGCCAGCAGCTTTAACAGGGGAATTTTCACTGAAGCTTTCTTT	CASSFNRGIFTEAFF
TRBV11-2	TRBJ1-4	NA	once	TGTGCCAGCAGCTTCAGGGCAACTAATGAAAAACTGTTTTTT	CASSFRATNEKLFF
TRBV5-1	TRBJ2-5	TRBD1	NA	TGCGCCAGCATTGGACAGGGCCAGCAGGTAGAGACCCAGTACTTC	CASIGQGQQVETQYF
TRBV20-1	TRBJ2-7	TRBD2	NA	TGCAGTGCTAGTGGGGCGGGAGAGACGCACTACGAGCAGTACTTC	CSASGAGETHYEQYF
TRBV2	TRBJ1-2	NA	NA	TGTGCCAACGACTTGGCATCTGGCTACACCTTC	CANDLASGYTF
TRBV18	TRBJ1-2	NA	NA	TGTGCCAGCTCACCACGGCCCAGTTTCGTCTATGGCTACACCTTC	CASSPRPSFVYGYTF
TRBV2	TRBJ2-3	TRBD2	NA	TGTGCCAGCTCCTTGAGCGGGGGGGGCACAGATACGCAGTATTTT	CASSLSGGGTDTQYF
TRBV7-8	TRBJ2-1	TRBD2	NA	TGTGCCAGCAGCTTATTTGCGGGAGGACACAATGAGCAGTTCTTC	CASSLFAGGHNEQFF
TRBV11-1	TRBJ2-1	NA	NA	TGTGCCAGCAGCTTAGAAAGAGCTGCGATCGGTGAGCAGTTCTTC	CASSLERAAIGEQFF
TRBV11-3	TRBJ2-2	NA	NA	TGTGCCAGCAGCTTAATGGCGGCAGGGGCGCACACCGGGGAGCTGTTTTTT	CASSLMAAGAHTGELFF
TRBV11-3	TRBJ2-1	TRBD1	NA	TGTGCCAGCAGCCCCGGGCCGGGACAGGGTTATGAGCAGTTCTTC	CASSPGPGQGYEQFF